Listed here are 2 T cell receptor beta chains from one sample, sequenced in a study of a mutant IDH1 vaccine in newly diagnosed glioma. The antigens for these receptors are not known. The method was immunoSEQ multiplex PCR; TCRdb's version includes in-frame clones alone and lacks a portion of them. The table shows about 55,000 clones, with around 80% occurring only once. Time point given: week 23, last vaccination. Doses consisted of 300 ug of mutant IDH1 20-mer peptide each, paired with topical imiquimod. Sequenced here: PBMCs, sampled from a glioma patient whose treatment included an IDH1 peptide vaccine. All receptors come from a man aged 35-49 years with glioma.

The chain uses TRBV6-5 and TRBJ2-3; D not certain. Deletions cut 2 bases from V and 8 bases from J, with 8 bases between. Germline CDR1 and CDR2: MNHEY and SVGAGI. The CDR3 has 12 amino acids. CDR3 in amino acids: CASSYGVGTQYF. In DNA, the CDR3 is TGTGCCAGCAGTTACGGTGTGGGTACGCAGTATTTT.

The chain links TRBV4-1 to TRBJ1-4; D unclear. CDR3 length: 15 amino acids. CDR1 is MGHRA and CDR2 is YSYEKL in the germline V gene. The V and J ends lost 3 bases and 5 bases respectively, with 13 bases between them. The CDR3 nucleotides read TGCGCCAGCAGCCAGAGGGCAGTGGGCAATGAAAAACTGTTTTTT. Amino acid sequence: CASSQRAVGNEKLFF.